The next 21 T cell receptor beta chains were all read from a single sample in a study of shared clonotypes between healthy human individuals. Clones were sequenced by immunoSEQ multiplex PCR, and TCRdb holds only the in-frame ones, with some missing. The sample has approximately 1,500,000 clones; approximately 98% are singletons. The source material was naive CD4+ T cells sorted from blood. Subset denoted: CD45RA+ positively selected. All receptors come from a man aged 30 to 45 in good health.

This chain connects TRBV6-6 to TRBJ2-3; 11 bases align to TRBD2. CDR1 MNHNY and CDR2 SVGAGI come from the germline V gene (reference sequence). The V and J ends lost 4 bases and 6 bases, in that order; junction bases with no gene match: 9. There are 16 residues in the CDR3. CDR3 sequence reads: CASSSLLAGVGDTQYF. The CDR3 DNA reads as TGTGCCAGCAGTTCCCTACTAGCGGGAGTGGGGGATACGCAGTATTTT.

The chain joins TRBV5-8 to TRBJ1-5; maybe TRBD1 (6 bases). V lost 6 bases to trimming and J lost 9 bases, with 13 bases between them. The length of the CDR3 is 12 residues. Germline values: CDR1 SGHTS, CDR2 YDEGEE. The CDR3 DNA sequence: TGTGCCAGCAAAAACAGGGCCGGGCCCCAGCATTTT. Protein product: CASKNRAGPQHF.

The gene calls are TRBV29-1 and TRBJ2-2, with TRBD2 identical over 10 bases. CDR1 is SQVTM, CDR2 ANQGSEA, per germline. The CDR3 covers 15 residues. J was trimmed by 7 bases and V by 1 base; bases with no gene match: 6. CDR3 sequence reads: CSVEGLAGAIGELFF. CDR3 coding DNA: TGCAGCGTTGAAGGTCTAGCGGGAGCGATCGGGGAGCTGTTTTTT.

V and J are TRBV5-1 and TRBJ2-1; TRBD1 might be the D (6 bases). V was trimmed by 0 bases and J by 4 bases, leaving 14 bases between them. This CDR3 comprises 16 residues. The V gene's germline CDR1 is SGHRS and CDR2 YFSETQ. The CDR3 sequence: CASSLVAGTLYNEQFF. CDR3 DNA: TGCGCCAGCAGCTTGGTGGCCGGGACATTGTACAATGAGCAGTTCTTC.

The CDR3 bases are TGTGCCAGCAGCTTGGCGCTGGGACAGTTGAACACTGAAGCTTTCTTT. Translating gives CASSLALGQLNTEAFF. The gene calls are TRBV5-5 and TRBJ1-1; 7 nucleotides align to TRBD1. V lost 0 bases and J lost 0; bases outside the gene matches: 5. CDR1 is SGHKS and CDR2 is YYEKEE in the germline V gene (reference sequence). The CDR3 totals 16 residues.

In its sample, this clone was seen once. J is TRBJ2-3 and V is TRBV6-1; D remains ambiguous. Trimming removed 3 bases at V and 2 bases at J, with 9 bases between. The V gene's germline CDR1 is MNHNS and CDR2 SASEGT. The CDR3 runs to 14 residues. CDR3 protein: CASSEYKYTDTQYF. CDR3 nucleotide sequence: TGTGCCAGCAGTGAGTACAAATACACAGATACGCAGTATTTT.

The chain joins TRBV7-9 to TRBJ2-2; 12 bases line up with TRBD2. The CDR3 is made up of 16 amino acids. Unmatched junction bases numbered 5, after V lost 2 bases and J lost 7 bases. Germline V gene lookup returns CDR1 SEHNR and CDR2 FQNEAQ (reference sequence). In DNA, the CDR3 is TGTGCCAGCAGCTTAACTAGCGGGAGGTCTGTCGGGGAGCTGTTTTTT. Its translation is CASSLTSGRSVGELFF.

The J gene is TRBJ1-1, the V gene TRBV14, with a possible D match to TRBD1 (5 bases). The germline CDR1 and CDR2 sequences are SGHDN and FVKESK. The length of the CDR3 is 15 residues. V lost 2 bases and J 9 bases, leaving 19 bases between the germline ends. CDR3 in amino acids: CASSQWGKSSVKAFF. The DNA for the CDR3 is TGTGCCAGCAGCCAATGGGGGAAGAGCTCCGTGAAAGCTTTCTTT.

The chain has TRBV5-1 and TRBJ2-2; D perhaps matches TRBD1 (5 bases). V was pared by 0 bases and J by 6 bases, with 12 bases between. Germline V lookup: CDR1 SGHRS, CDR2 YFSETQ. The CDR3 covers 15 residues. The chain's CDR3 is CASSLGQLSSGELFF. For the CDR3, the DNA is TGCGCCAGCAGCTTGGGACAGTTGAGTTCCGGGGAGCTGTTTTTT.

This chain joins TRBV7-2 and TRBJ2-1; D gene ambiguous. V shed 3 bases and J shed 6 bases, with 6 bases lying between them. CDR1 SGHTA and CDR2 FQGNSA come from the germline V gene. The CDR3 has 12 amino acids. The DNA for the CDR3 is TGTGCCAGCAGCTTTTGGGGCAATGAGCAGTTCTTC. Its protein product is CASSFWGNEQFF.

The count of this clone is one. J is TRBJ2-2 and V is TRBV7-3; D gene ambiguous. The V and J ends lost 1 base and 0 bases respectively, with 9 bases between them. Germline V gene data show CDR1 as SGHTA and CDR2 as FQGTGA. CDR3 size: 16 residues. The CDR3 DNA reads TGTGCCAGCAGCTTAATGGGTGCTCCGAACACCGGGGAGCTGTTTTTT. Translated, it gives CASSLMGAPNTGELFF.

The chain has TRBV19 and TRBJ2-7; the D is unclear. CDR3 length equals 12 residues. Trimming took off 0 bases at V and 5 bases at J, with 5 bases between the two ends. Per the germline V gene, CDR1 is LNHDA and CDR2 is SQIVND (reference sequence). As DNA, the CDR3 is TGTGCCAGTAGTATAGAGTCGGACGAGCAGTACTTC. This sequence encodes CASSIESDEQYF.

The gene calls are TRBV5-1 and TRBJ2-1; D uncertain. The CDR3 extends over 14 amino acids. Trimming took 1 base from V and 7 from J, leaving 12 bases between them. Per germline, CDR1 SGHRS and CDR2 YFSETQ. The CDR3 is CASSLTVGENEQFF. CDR3 bases: TGCGCCAGCAGCTTGACTGTCGGAGAGAATGAGCAGTTCTTC. Full variable domain (outside the CDR3, taken from reference TRBV5-1 and TRBJ2-1): KAGVTQTPRYLIKTRGQQVTLSCSPISGHRSVSWYQQTPGQGLQFLFEYFSETQRNKGNFPGRFSGRQFSNSRSEMNVSTLELGDSALYLCASSLTVGENEQFFGPGTRLTVL.

The chain employs TRBV5-1 and TRBJ2-3; the match to TRBD2 covers 7 bases. After removal of 6 bases from V and 7 bases from J, the junction contained 2 bases not matched to a gene. The germline V gene encodes CDR1 SGHRS and CDR2 YFSETQ. This CDR3 spans 11 amino acids. CDR3 sequence reads: CASTLANTQYF. For the CDR3, the DNA is TGCGCCAGCACACTAGCGAATACGCAGTATTTT. Using reference TRBV5-1 and TRBJ2-3 for the parts outside the CDR3, the full variable domain is KAGVTQTPRYLIKTRGQQVTLSCSPISGHRSVSWYQQTPGQGLQFLFEYFSETQRNKGNFPGRFSGRQFSNSRSEMNVSTLELGDSALYLCASTLANTQYFGPGTRLTVL.

This chain uses TRBV9 with TRBJ2-2; D uncertain. Germline CDR1 reads SGDLS; CDR2 reads YYNGEE. This CDR3 spans 16 amino acids. The V end lost 0 bases, the J end lost 1 base, and 10 bases lay between the germline ends. The CDR3 nucleotides are TGTGCCAGCAGCGTAGCTAATATCGGGAACACCGGGGAGCTGTTTTTT. The encoded protein is CASSVANIGNTGELFF. The full variable domain, its missing parts supplied by reference TRBV9 and TRBJ2-2, is DSGVTQTPKHLITATGQRVTLRCSPRSGDLSVYWYQQSLDQGLQFLIQYYNGEERAKGNILERFSAQQFPDLHSELNLSSLELGDSALYFCASSVANIGNTGELFFGEGSRLTVL.

The chain uses TRBV27 and TRBJ2-7; TRBD1 aligns across 7 bases. The V and J ends lost 6 bases and 0 bases, in that order; junction bases with no gene match: 11. The germline CDR1 and CDR2 sequences are MNHEY and SMNVEV (reference sequence). The CDR3 is made up of 16 amino acids. The CDR3 DNA is TGTGCCAGCAGGCCGGGACAGTCAATCTTCTCCTACGAGCAGTACTTC. It encodes CASRPGQSIFSYEQYF.

This chain joins TRBV19 and TRBJ1-5; no firm D call. The CDR3 is made up of 15 amino acids. Trimming pared 3 bases from V and 2 bases from J, leaving 11 bases between. Germline loops: CDR1 LNHDA, CDR2 SQIVND (reference sequence). CDR3 amino acids: CASSITGEGNQPQHF. Written as DNA, the CDR3 is TGTGCCAGTAGTATTACGGGAGAAGGCAATCAGCCCCAGCATTTT.

The chain carries TRBV19 and TRBJ2-7, with 7 bases identical to TRBD2. The ends lost 3 bases at V and 6 bases at J; junction bases unmatched: 14. Germline assignment: CDR1 LNHDA and CDR2 SQIVND (reference sequence). The CDR3 extends over 16 amino acids. CDR3 DNA: TGTGCCAGTAGTATCCCACGGCGCGGGGAGGGCGCCGAGCAGTACTTC. Translated: CASSIPRRGEGAEQYF.

As for this clone: The junction does not match germline at one end; this may be a read error. The genes are TRBV28 and TRBJ2-3, with TRBD2 identical over 10 bases. The CDR3 is 11 residues long. Germline values: CDR1 MDHEN, CDR2 SYDVKM. The CDR3 protein is CASSLGTSAHF. The DNA of the CDR3 is TGTGCCAGCAGTTTAGGGACTAGCGCCCATTTT.

The rearrangement uses TRBV21-1 and TRBJ2-7; the table's TRBD1 call for D was not verified on the DNA. TRBV21-1 is a recognized pseudogene. This CDR3 comprises 17 residues. The CDR3 DNA sequence: TGTGCCAGCAGCGATGGACACCTAAGAGGTAGCTCCTACGAGCAGTACTTC. Its translation: CASSDGHLRGSSYEQYF.

The rearrangement uses TRBV11-2 and TRBJ1-4, with D tentatively TRBD1 (5 bases). This CDR3 has 17 residues. The V gene's germline CDR1 is SGHAT and CDR2 FQNNGV. Trimming removed 5 bases at V and 10 bases at J, with 26 bases between. The CDR3 spells CASSPAGTRSRSGKLFF. For the CDR3, the DNA is TGTGCCAGCAGCCCCGCGGGGACTCGGTCCAGGAGTGGAAAACTGTTTTTT.